These 10 T cell receptor beta chains share one sample of origin, sequenced in a study of cytomegalovirus exposure and HLA in healthy donors. Profiled with immunoSEQ multiplex PCR; TCRdb holds only in-frame clones, not every one. The sample gives about 73,000 clones, around 95% of which show up once; 3% to 4% is in the top ten. Sequencing input: PBMCs. Receptor source: a man aged 18 to 30 in good health and CMV-seronegative.

The CDR3 nucleotides read TGTGCCAGCAGCTCAGACGGGGGTGGGAAAGCTTTCTTT. It specifies CASSSDGGGKAFF. This chain joins TRBV7-6 and TRBJ1-1; D might be TRBD1 (5 bases). V was trimmed by 4 bases and J by 9 bases, leaving 15 bases between them. Per germline, CDR1 SGHVS and CDR2 FNYEAQ. This CDR3 is 13 amino acids long.

The rearrangement joins TRBV2 to TRBJ2-1; possible D gene TRBD2, 5 bases. Germline V lookup: CDR1 SNHLY, CDR2 FYNNEI. The CDR3 runs 12 residues. The V gene lost 6 bases and the J gene lost 8 bases, with 11 bases spanning the gap. The CDR3 coding sequence is TGTGCCAGCAGCTCAACCGGGGATGAGCAGTTCTTC. It translates to CASSSTGDEQFF.

The V gene is TRBV15, the J gene TRBJ1-1, with a weak D call TRBD1 (6 bases). Germline CDR1 LNHNV, CDR2 YYDKDF (reference sequence). Trimming left V 5 bases short and J 7 bases short, with 29 bases between. The CDR3 length is 18 residues. The CDR3 loop reads CATSRAQPGQYPPGEAFF. CDR3 nucleotides: TGTGCCACCAGCCGAGCCCAACCCGGACAGTACCCCCCAGGTGAAGCTTTCTTT. The full variable domain, its missing parts supplied by reference TRBV15 and TRBJ1-1, is DAMVIQNPRYQVTQFGKPVTLSCSQTLNHNVMYWYQQKSSQAPKLLFHYYDKDFNNEADTPDNFQSRRPNTSFCFLDIRSPGLGDTAMYLCATSRAQPGQYPPGEAFFGQGTRLTVV.

The chain has TRBV5-4 and TRBJ2-2; D not resolved. CDR3 length equals 12 residues. The germline V and J ends were trimmed by 5 bases and 3 bases, with 5 bases remaining between them. Germline loops: CDR1 SGHNT, CDR2 YYREEE (reference sequence). The CDR3 nucleotides are TGTGCCAGCAGTTCGGACACCGGGGAGCTGTTTTTT. It encodes CASSSDTGELFF.

This rearrangement joins TRBV10-3 to TRBJ2-7; a possible D gene is TRBD1 (5 bases). There are 11 residues in the CDR3. The V gene's germline CDR1 is ENHRY and CDR2 SYGVKD. V gave up 9 bases and J gave up 4 bases, with 10 bases separating them. The CDR3: CAMSRDYEQYF. The CDR3 DNA is TGTGCCATGTCCAGGGATTACGAGCAGTACTTC.

The J gene is TRBJ2-1, the V gene TRBV10-3, with 10 bases fitting TRBD2. J gave up 3 bases and V 11 bases, and 13 bases lay outside the gene matches. Germline assignment: CDR1 ENHRY and CDR2 SYGVKD. The CDR3 sequence is 16 residues long. This CDR3 is CASGSLAGDRYNEQFF. The CDR3 bases are TGTGCCTCGGGGAGTCTAGCGGGGGACCGCTACAATGAGCAGTTCTTC.

This clone was detected only a few times. The CDR3 bases are TGTGCCAGCCAACGGAAGGGACAGGGGGCCGGGGAGCTGTTTTTT. Residues: CASQRKGQGAGELFF. The chain carries TRBV18 and TRBJ2-2; 11 bases are a match to TRBD1. Germline trimming cut 8 bases from V and 6 bases from J; bases unmatched to any gene: 8. This CDR3 region has 15 residues. Germline V gene data show CDR1 as KGHSH and CDR2 as LQKENI. Based on the CDR3 plus reference TRBV18 and TRBJ2-2, the full variable domain is NAGVMQNPRHLVRRRGQEARLRCSPMKGHSHVYWYRQLPEEGLKFMVYLQKENIIDESGMPKERFSAEFPKEGPSILRIQQVVRGDSAAYFCASQRKGQGAGELFFGEGSRLTVL.

The chain joins TRBV18 to TRBJ2-1, with D perhaps matching TRBD2 (7 bases). Deletions cut 8 bases from V and 10 bases from J, with 18 bases between. CDR3 length equals 13 residues. In germline, CDR1 is KGHSH, CDR2 LQKENI. The CDR3 DNA reads TGTGCCAGCCGGTGGGGGGGGGCAGAAGAGCAGTTCTTC. Protein: CASRWGGAEEQFF.

V gene TRBV6-5 combines with J gene TRBJ1-1; D not resolved. Between the trimmed V and J ends, which lost 0 bases and 8 bases, there was a span of 7 bases. The CDR3 covers 12 residues. Germline V gene lookup returns CDR1 MNHEY and CDR2 SVGAGI. CDR3 protein: CASSYSRGEAFF. Written as DNA, the CDR3 is TGTGCCAGCAGTTACTCGCGAGGAGAAGCTTTCTTT.

The J gene is TRBJ1-2, the V gene TRBV6-6; 9 bases fit TRBD1. Per the germline V gene, CDR1 is MNHNY and CDR2 is SVGAGI (reference sequence). Trimming removed 1 base from V and 3 bases from J; junction bases left unmatched: 6. This CDR3 spans 16 amino acids. CDR3 sequence reads: CASSYYRGRRDYGYTF. The DNA of the CDR3 is TGTGCCAGCAGTTACTACAGGGGGCGACGGGACTATGGCTACACCTTC.